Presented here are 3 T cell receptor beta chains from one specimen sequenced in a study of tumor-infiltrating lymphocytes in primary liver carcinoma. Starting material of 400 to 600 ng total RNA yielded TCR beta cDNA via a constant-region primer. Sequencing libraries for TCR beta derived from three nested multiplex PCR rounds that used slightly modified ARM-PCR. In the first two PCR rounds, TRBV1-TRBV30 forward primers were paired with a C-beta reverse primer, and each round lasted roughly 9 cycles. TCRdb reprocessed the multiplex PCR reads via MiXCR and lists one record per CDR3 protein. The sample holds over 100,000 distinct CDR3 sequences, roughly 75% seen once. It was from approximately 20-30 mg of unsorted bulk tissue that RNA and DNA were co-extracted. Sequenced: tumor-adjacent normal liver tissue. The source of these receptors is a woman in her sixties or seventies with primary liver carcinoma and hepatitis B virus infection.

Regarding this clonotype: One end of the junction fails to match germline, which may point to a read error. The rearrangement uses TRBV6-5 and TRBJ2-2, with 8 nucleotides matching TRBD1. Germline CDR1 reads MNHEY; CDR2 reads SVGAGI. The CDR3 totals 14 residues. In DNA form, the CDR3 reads TGTGCCAGCAGTCCGGACAGGGAGACCGGAGAGCTGTTTTTT. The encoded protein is CASSPDRETGELFF.

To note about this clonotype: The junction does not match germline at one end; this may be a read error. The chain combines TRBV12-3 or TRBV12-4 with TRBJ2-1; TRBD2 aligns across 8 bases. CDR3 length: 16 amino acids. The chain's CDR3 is CVSSRTSGSYYNEQFF. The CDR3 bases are TGTGTCAGCAGCCGTACTAGCGGAAGCTACTACAATGAGCAGTTCTTC.

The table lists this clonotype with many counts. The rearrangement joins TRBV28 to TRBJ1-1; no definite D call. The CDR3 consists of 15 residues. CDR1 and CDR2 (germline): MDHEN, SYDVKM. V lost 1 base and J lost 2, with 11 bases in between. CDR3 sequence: CASSLFRGINTEAFF. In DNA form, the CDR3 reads TGTGCCAGCAGTTTATTTCGAGGGATCAACACTGAAGCTTTCTTT.